A selection of T cell receptor beta chains follows, all from one sample in a study of CD8 T cells in ankylosing spondylitis. Using its own MiXCR run on the 5' RACE reads, TCRdb lists one record per CDR3 protein. The top ten clones hold 10% to 15% of a sample with 380,000 or so distinct CDR3 sequences, 20% to 25% of them seen once. Sample: blood, either unsorted or a sorted T cell fraction (not recorded which). Source of these receptors: a male donor with ankylosing spondylitis or in good health (not recorded which). The CDR3 runs from the conserved cysteine through the conserved F or W. D genes are given only for firm matches. Clone size is shown for a subset of rows, as once, few, many or a class of expanded clone.

clone size	D gene	J gene	V gene	CDR3 protein	CDR3 DNA
-	-	TRBJ2-7	TRBV6-1	CASSRQVPYEQYF	TGTGCCAGCAGCCGACAGGTTCCCTACGAGCAGTACTTC
few	-	TRBJ1-1	TRBV19	CASSMVNTEAFF	TGTGCCAGTAGTATGGTGAACACTGAAGCTTTCTTT
few	-	TRBJ2-3	TRBV20-1	CSAWGASTDTQYF	TGCAGTGCTTGGGGGGCTAGCACAGATACGCAGTATTTT
few	-	TRBJ2-3	TRBV7-9	CASLGGNTQYF	TGTGCCAGCTTAGGTGGGAATACGCAGTATTTT
few	-	TRBJ1-2	TRBV29-1	CSVNRPEGGYTF	TGCAGCGTAAACCGACCGGAGGGTGGCTACACCTTC
-	-	TRBJ2-1	TRBV4-1	CASSQGSGLYNEQFF	TGCGCCAGCAGCCAAGGGAGCGGGCTCTACAATGAGCAGTTCTTC
few	-	TRBJ2-2	TRBV5-5	CASSLDGGNTGELFF	TGTGCCAGCAGCTTAGACGGGGGGAACACCGGGGAGCTGTTTTTT
-	-	TRBJ2-1	TRBV4-1	CASSQDFGNEQFF	TGCGCCAGCAGCCAAGACTTCGGCAATGAGCAGTTCTTC
-	-	TRBJ2-7	TRBV7-6	CASSLGGPPPLGQYF	TGTGCCAGCAGCTTAGGGGGGCCTCCCCCCTTGGGGCAGTACTTC
few	-	TRBJ1-1	TRBV12-3/TRBV12-4	CASSFNVVEAFF	TGTGCCAGCAGTTTTAATGTGGTCGAAGCTTTCTTT
-	TRBD2	TRBJ2-1	TRBV24-1	CATSDYSGGEQFF	TGTGCCACCAGTGATTACTCGGGGGGTGAGCAGTTCTTC
-	TRBD2	TRBJ2-2	TRBV11-2	CASSLRTSGHVWTGELFF	TGTGCCAGTAGCTTGAGGACTAGCGGCCACGTGTGGACCGGGGAGCTGTTTTTT
-	-	TRBJ2-4	TRBV15	CATSTGTKNIQYF	TGTGCCACCAGCACCGGTACCAAAAACATTCAGTACTTC
few	-	TRBJ2-6	TRBV28	CASSFEPGANVLTF	TGTGCCAGCAGTTTTGAGCCTGGGGCCAACGTCCTGACTTTC
-	TRBD2	TRBJ2-3	TRBV9	CASQPGGGAADTQYF	TGTGCCAGCCAGCCGGGCGGGGGGGCCGCAGATACGCAGTATTTT
-	-	TRBJ2-5	TRBV7-8	CASSLEGNLRETQYF	TGTGCCAGCAGCTTAGAGGGCAATTTGCGAGAGACCCAGTACTTC
-	TRBD1	TRBJ2-3	TRBV6-5	CASSTDRGASTDTQYF	TGTGCCAGCAGTACCGACAGGGGGGCCAGCACAGATACGCAGTATTTT
-	-	TRBJ1-4	TRBV27	CASSLSAWRGTNEKLFF	TGTGCCAGCAGTTTATCGGCTTGGAGGGGAACTAATGAAAAACTGTTTTTT
-	-	TRBJ2-7	TRBV29-1	CSVAGRTLQNEQYF	TGCAGCGTTGCGGGCAGGACCCTCCAAAACGAGCAGTACTTC
few	-	TRBJ2-7	TRBV28	CASSLPGTQVQYF	TGTGCCAGCAGTTTACCTGGGACCCAAGTGCAGTACTTC
few	-	TRBJ1-3	TRBV7-8	CASSYYSGNTIYF	TGTGCCAGCAGCTATTACTCTGGAAACACCATATATTTT
-	-	TRBJ2-5	TRBV12-3/TRBV12-4	CASSREVEETQYF	TGTGCCAGCAGCCGAGAAGTGGAAGAGACCCAGTACTTC
-	-	TRBJ2-1	TRBV12-3/TRBV12-4	CASSLGVGGGPHNEQFF	TGTGCCAGCAGTTTAGGGGTTGGGGGGGGGCCCCACAATGAGCAGTTCTTC
few	TRBD1	TRBJ2-4	TRBV15	CATSRDGGTGLDIQYF	TGTGCCACCAGCAGAGATGGGGGGACAGGTCTGGACATTCAGTACTTC
few	-	TRBJ2-3	TRBV30	CASSSDWSDTQYF	TGTGCCTCGTCCTCGGATTGGTCAGATACGCAGTATTTT
few	-	TRBJ2-7	TRBV10-3	CAISESRAISNEQYF	TGTGCCATCAGTGAGTCGAGGGCAATCTCCAACGAGCAGTACTTC
-	-	TRBJ2-6	TRBV10-3	CAISPRDRTVSGANVLTF	TGTGCCATCAGCCCCCGGGACCGCACCGTCTCTGGGGCCAACGTCCTGACTTTC
-	TRBD1	TRBJ2-5	TRBV12-5	CASGLAPWDSRGETQYF	TGTGCTAGTGGTTTGGCTCCCTGGGACAGTCGGGGAGAGACCCAGTACTTC
-	-	TRBJ2-1	TRBV12-3/TRBV12-4	CASSTGSDYNEQFF	TGTGCCAGCAGTACAGGGTCTGACTACAATGAGCAGTTCTTC
few	-	TRBJ2-7	TRBV13	CASSPAGQYEQYF	TGTGCCAGCAGCCCTGCCGGACAGTACGAGCAGTACTTC
-	-	TRBJ2-2	TRBV30	CAWLAGFTGELFF	TGTGCCTGGCTTGCAGGGTTCACCGGGGAGCTGTTTTTT
-	-	TRBJ2-7	TRBV18	CASSMGSYEQYF	TGTGCCAGCTCAATGGGGAGCTACGAGCAGTACTTC
few	-	TRBJ2-7	TRBV4-1	CASSQDAVTGDSYEQYF	TGCGCCAGCAGCCAAGATGCGGTAACAGGCGACTCCTACGAGCAGTACTTC
-	TRBD1	TRBJ2-7	TRBV7-9	CASSSGTVPYKQYF	TGTGCCAGCAGCTCAGGGACAGTGCCCTACAAGCAGTACTTC
-	-	TRBJ2-1	TRBV7-8	CASSLVSFLEGDEQFF	TGTGCCAGCAGCTTAGTGTCCTTCCTCGAGGGGGATGAGCAGTTCTTC
-	TRBD2	TRBJ2-2	TRBV5-1	CASSLESGGADTGELFF	TGCGCCAGCAGCTTGGAGTCGGGAGGGGCGGACACCGGGGAGCTGTTTTTT
-	-	TRBJ2-1	TRBV18	CASGGGSNEQFF	TGTGCCAGCGGTGGAGGGTCCAATGAGCAGTTCTTC
few	-	TRBJ2-7	TRBV4-1	CASSQLRDGDYEQYF	TGCGCCAGCAGCCAACTGAGGGACGGAGACTACGAGCAGTACTTC
-	-	TRBJ1-6	TRBV20-1	CRGGGAFGVSLHF	TGCAGGGGAGGAGGGGCCTTCGGGGTGTCCCTCCACTTT
-	-	TRBJ2-1	TRBV29-1	CSVPRETEQFF	TGCAGCGTCCCTCGTGAGACCGAGCAGTTCTTC
-	-	TRBJ2-1	TRBV15	CATSRAFGGINEQFF	TGTGCCACCAGCAGAGCATTTGGGGGAATCAATGAGCAGTTCTTC